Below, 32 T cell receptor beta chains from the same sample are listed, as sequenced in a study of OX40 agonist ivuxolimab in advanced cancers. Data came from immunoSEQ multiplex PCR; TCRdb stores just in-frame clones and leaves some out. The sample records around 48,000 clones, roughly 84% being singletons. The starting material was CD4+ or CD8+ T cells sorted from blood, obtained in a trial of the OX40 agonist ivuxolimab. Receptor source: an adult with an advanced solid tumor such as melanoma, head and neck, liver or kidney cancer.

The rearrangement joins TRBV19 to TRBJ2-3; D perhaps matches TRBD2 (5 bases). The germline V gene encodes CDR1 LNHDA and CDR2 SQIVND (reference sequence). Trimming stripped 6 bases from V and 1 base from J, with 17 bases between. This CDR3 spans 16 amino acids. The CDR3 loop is CASSPRASAGTDTQYF. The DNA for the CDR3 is TGTGCCAGTAGCCCGAGGGCCTCGGCGGGCACAGATACGCAGTATTTT.

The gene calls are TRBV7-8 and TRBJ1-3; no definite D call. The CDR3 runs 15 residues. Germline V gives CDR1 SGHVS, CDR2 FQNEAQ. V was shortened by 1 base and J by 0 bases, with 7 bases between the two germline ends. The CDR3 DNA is TGTGCCAGCAGCTTAGTGGCCGACTCTGGAAACACCATATATTTT. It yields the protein CASSLVADSGNTIYF.

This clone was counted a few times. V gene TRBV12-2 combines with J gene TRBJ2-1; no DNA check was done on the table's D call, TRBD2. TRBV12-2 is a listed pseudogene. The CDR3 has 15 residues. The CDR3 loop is CASRLRATGGNEQFF. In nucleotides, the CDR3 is TGTGCAAGTCGCTTAAGGGCGACCGGGGGCAATGAGCAGTTCTTC.

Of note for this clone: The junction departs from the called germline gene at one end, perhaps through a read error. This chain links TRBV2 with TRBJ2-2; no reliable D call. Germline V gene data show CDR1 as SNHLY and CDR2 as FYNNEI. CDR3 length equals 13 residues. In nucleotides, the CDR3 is TGTGCCAGCAGAGAAGACCCCACCGGGGAGCTGTTTTTT. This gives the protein CASREDPTGELFF.

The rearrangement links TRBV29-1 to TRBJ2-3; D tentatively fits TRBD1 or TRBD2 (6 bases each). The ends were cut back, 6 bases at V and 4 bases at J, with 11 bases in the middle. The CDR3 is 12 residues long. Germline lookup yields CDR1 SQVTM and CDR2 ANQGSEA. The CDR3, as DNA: TGCAGCGTGAGGGGGGCGGCAGATACGCAGTATTTT. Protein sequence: CSVRGAADTQYF.

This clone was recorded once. The CDR3 nucleotides are TGCAGCGTTGCGCAGGGTGGACCTAGCACAGATACGCAGTATTTT. This codes for CSVAQGGPSTDTQYF. The chain employs TRBV29-1 and TRBJ2-3; possible D gene TRBD1, 5 bases. Germline lookup yields CDR1 SQVTM and CDR2 ANQGSEA. There are 15 residues in the CDR3. Trimming removed 4 bases from V and 0 bases from J, with 14 bases in between.

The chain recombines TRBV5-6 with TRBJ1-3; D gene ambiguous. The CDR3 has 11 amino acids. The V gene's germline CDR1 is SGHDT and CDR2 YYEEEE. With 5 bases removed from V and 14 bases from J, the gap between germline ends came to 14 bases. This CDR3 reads CASSPSRTLYF. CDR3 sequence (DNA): TGTGCCAGCAGTCCCAGCCGGACCCTATATTTT. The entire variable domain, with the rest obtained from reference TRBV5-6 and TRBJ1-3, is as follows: DAGVTQSPTHLIKTRGQQVTLRCSPKSGHDTVSWYQQALGQGPQFIFQYYEEEERQRGNFPDRFSGHQFPNYSSELNVNALLLGDSALYLCASSPSRTLYFGEGSWLTVV.

The CDR3 region is CASSQGQGPSGNTIYF. CDR3 nucleotide sequence: TGTGCCAGCAGCCAGGGGCAGGGGCCCTCTGGAAACACCATATATTTT. V gene TRBV9 combines with J gene TRBJ1-3, with a possible D match to TRBD1 (6 bases). The CDR3 consists of 16 residues. With 4 bases removed from V and 0 bases from J, the gap between germline ends came to 14 bases. CDR1 and CDR2 from the germline V gene are SGDLS and YYNGEE.

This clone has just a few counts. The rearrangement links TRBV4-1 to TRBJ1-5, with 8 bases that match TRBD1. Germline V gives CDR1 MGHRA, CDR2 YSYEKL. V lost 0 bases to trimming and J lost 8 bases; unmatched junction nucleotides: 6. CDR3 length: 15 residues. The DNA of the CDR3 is TGCGCCAGCAGCCAAGATGGGGCAGGGGGCAAGCCCCAGCATTTT. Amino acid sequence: CASSQDGAGGKPQHF.

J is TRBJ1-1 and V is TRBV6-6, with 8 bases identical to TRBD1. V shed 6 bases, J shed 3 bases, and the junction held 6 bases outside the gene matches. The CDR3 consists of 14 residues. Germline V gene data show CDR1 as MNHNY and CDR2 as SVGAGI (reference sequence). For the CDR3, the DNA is TGTGCCAGCAGCTACAGGGGGGATTACACTGAAGCTTTCTTT. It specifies CASSYRGDYTEAFF.

The CDR3 DNA sequence: TGTGCCAGCTCACCGAACCAGGGGGGCGAGACCCAGTACTTC. Amino acids: CASSPNQGGETQYF. The chain joins TRBV18 to TRBJ2-5; TRBD1 might be the D (7 bases). Germline CDR1 KGHSH, CDR2 LQKENI. The V gene lost 3 bases and the J gene lost 5 bases, with 13 bases spanning the gap. The CDR3 totals 14 residues.

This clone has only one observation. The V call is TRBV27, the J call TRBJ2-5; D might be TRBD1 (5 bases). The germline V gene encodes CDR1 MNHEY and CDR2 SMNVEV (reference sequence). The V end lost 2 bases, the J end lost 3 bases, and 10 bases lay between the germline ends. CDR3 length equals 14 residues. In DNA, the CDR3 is TGTGCCAGCAGTTTACAGGGTCGGGAAGAGACCCAGTACTTC. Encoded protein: CASSLQGREETQYF.

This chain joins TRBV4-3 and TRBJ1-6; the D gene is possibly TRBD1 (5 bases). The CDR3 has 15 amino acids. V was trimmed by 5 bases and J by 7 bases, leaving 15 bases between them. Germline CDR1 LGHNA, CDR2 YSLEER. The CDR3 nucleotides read TGCGCCAGCAGCGCACAAAGGGGAGGGAATTCACCCCTCCACTTT. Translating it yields CASSAQRGGNSPLHF.

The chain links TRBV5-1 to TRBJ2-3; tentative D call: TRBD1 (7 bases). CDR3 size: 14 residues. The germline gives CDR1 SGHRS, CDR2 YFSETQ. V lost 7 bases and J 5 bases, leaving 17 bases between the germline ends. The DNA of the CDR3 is TGCGCCAGCGCGACAGGGACTGAGGGAGATACGCAGTATTTT. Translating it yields CASATGTEGDTQYF.

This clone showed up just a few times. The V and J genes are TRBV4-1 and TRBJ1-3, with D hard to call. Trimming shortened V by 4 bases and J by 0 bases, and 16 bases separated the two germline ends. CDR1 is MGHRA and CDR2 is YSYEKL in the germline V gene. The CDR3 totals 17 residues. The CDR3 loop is CASSRPGRESSGNTIYF. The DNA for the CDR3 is TGCGCCAGCAGCCGACCCGGACGGGAAAGCTCTGGAAACACCATATATTTT.

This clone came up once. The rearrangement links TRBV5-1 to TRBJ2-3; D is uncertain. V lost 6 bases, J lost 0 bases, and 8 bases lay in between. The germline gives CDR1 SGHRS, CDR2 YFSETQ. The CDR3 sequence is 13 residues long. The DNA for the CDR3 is TGCGCCAGCAAGGAGCCCAGCACAGATACGCAGTATTTT. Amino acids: CASKEPSTDTQYF.

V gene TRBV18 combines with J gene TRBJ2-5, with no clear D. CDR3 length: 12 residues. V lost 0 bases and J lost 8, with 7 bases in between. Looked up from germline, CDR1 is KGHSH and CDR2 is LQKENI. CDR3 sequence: CASSPPGLTQYF. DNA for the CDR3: TGTGCCAGCTCACCACCGGGGTTAACCCAGTACTTC.

The CDR3 DNA is TGTGCCTGGAGTAAAAGGAGGAGGGACAGGGGGAACTATGGCTACACCTTC. Translated: CAWSKRRRDRGNYGYTF. The J gene is TRBJ1-2, the V gene TRBV30; 11 bases line up with TRBD1. The CDR3 is 17 amino acids. Germline CDR1 is GTSNPN and CDR2 is SVGIG (reference sequence). Trimming cost V 2 bases and J 2 bases; bases outside gene matches: 10.

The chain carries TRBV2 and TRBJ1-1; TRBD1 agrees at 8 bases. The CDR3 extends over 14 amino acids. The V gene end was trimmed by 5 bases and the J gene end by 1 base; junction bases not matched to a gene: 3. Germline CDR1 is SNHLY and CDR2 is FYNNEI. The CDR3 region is CASSSGQGNTEAFF. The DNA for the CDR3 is TGTGCCAGCAGTAGTGGACAGGGGAACACTGAAGCTTTCTTT.

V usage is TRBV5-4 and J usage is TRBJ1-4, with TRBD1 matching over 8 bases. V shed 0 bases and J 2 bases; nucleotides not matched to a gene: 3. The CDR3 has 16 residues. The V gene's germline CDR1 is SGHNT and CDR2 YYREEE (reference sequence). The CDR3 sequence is CASSLGRGPTNEKLFF. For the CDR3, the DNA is TGTGCCAGCAGCTTGGGCAGGGGGCCGACTAATGAAAAACTGTTTTTT.

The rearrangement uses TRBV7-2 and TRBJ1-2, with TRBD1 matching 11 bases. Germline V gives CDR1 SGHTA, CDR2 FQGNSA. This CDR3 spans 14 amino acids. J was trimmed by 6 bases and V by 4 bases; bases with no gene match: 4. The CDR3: CASSSWTGGDGYTF. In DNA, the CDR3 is TGTGCCAGCAGCTCTTGGACAGGGGGCGATGGCTACACCTTC.

The CDR3 sequence is CASSEIRTITVDTQYF. The DNA of the CDR3 is TGTGCCAGCAGTGAAATCCGGACTATTACGGTCGATACGCAGTATTTT. The V gene is TRBV6-1, the J gene TRBJ2-3; tentative D call: TRBD2 (6 bases). Germline V gene lookup returns CDR1 MNHNS and CDR2 SASEGT. This CDR3 is built from 16 residues. V dropped 2 bases and J dropped 6 bases, with 18 bases sitting between them.

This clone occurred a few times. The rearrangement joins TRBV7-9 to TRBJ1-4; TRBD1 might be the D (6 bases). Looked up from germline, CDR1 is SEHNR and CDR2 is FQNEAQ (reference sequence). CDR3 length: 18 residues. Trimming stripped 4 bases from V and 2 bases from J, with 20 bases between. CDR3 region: CASSSNDRMVKTNEKLFF. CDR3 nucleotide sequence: TGTGCCAGCAGCTCAAACGACAGGATGGTTAAGACTAATGAAAAACTGTTTTTT.

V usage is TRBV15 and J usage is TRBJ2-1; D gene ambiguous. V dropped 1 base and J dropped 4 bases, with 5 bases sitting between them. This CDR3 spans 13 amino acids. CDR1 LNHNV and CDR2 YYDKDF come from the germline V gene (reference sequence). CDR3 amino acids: CATSRARYNEQFF. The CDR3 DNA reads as TGTGCCACCAGCAGAGCCAGGTACAATGAGCAGTTCTTC.

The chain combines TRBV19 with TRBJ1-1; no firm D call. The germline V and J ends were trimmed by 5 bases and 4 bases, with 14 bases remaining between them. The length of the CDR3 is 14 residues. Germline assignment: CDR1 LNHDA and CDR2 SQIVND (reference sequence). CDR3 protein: CASSRQKVRTEAFF. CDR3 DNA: TGTGCCAGTAGTCGCCAGAAGGTTCGCACTGAAGCTTTCTTT.

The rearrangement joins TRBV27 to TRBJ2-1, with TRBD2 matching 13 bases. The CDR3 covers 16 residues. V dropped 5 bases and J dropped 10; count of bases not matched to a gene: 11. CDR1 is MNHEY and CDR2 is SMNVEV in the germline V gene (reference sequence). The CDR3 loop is CASSGRLAGGSREQFF. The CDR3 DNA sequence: TGTGCCAGCAGTGGTAGACTAGCGGGAGGTTCCCGGGAGCAGTTCTTC.

The CDR3 sequence is CASHKRVNGGNSPLHF. The CDR3 DNA follows: TGCGCCAGCCATAAGCGGGTCAACGGAGGTAATTCACCCCTCCACTTT. The chain couples TRBV10-1 to TRBJ1-6; no reliable D call. The V and J ends lost 8 bases and 6 bases respectively, with 20 bases between them. CDR1 is WNHNN, CDR2 SYGVQD, per germline (reference sequence). The CDR3 runs to 16 residues.

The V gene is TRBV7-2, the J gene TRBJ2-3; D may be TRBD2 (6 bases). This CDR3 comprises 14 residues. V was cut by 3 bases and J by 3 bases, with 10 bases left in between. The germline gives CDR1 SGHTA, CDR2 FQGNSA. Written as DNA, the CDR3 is TGTGCCAGCAGCTTCGGCGGGGTAACAGATACGCAGTATTTT. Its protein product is CASSFGGVTDTQYF.

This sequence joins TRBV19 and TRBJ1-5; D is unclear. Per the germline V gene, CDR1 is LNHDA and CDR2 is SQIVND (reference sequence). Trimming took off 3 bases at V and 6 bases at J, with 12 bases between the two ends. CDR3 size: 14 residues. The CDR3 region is CASSIREGLQPQHF. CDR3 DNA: TGTGCCAGTAGTATCCGCGAAGGCCTTCAGCCCCAGCATTTT. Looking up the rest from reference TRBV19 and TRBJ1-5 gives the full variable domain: DGGITQSPKYLFRKEGQNVTLSCEQNLNHDAMYWYRQDPGQGLRLIYYSQIVNDFQKGDIAEGYSVSREKKESFPLTVTSAQKNPTAFYLCASSIREGLQPQHFGDGTRLSIL.

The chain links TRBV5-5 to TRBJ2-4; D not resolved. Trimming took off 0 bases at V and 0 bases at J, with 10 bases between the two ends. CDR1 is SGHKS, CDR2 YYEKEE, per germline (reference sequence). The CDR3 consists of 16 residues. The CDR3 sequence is CASSLGPGLAKNIQYF. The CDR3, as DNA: TGTGCCAGCAGCTTGGGCCCAGGCTTAGCCAAAAACATTCAGTACTTC.

CDR3 residues: CATSRGTVELDTQYF. The CDR3 DNA reads as TGTGCCACCAGCAGGGGGACAGTTGAGTTAGATACGCAGTATTTT. This chain links TRBV15 with TRBJ2-3, with 7 nucleotides matching TRBD1. The CDR3 has 15 residues. The V and J ends lost 3 bases and 5 bases, in that order; junction bases with no gene match: 8. CDR1 and CDR2 (germline): LNHNV, YYDKDF (reference sequence). Full variable domain (remainder filled in from reference TRBV15 and TRBJ2-3): DAMVIQNPRYQVTQFGKPVTLSCSQTLNHNVMYWYQQKSSQAPKLLFHYYDKDFNNEADTPDNFQSRRPNTSFCFLDIRSPGLGDTAMYLCATSRGTVELDTQYFGPGTRLTVL.

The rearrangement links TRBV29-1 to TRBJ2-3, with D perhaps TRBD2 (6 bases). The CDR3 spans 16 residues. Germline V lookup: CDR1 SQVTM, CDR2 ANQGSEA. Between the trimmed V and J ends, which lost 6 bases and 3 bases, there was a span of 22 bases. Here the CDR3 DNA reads TGCAGCGTCGCCTCAATGGGGCTAGCGCGAACAGATACGCAGTATTTT. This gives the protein CSVASMGLARTDTQYF.